These 20 T cell receptor beta chains were all obtained from the same sample, sequenced in a study of blood T cell repertoires in COVID-19. The protocol was immunoSEQ multiplex PCR, while the TCRdb copy is restricted to in-frame clones and leaves out a portion. Seen here are some 150,000 clones, over 85% observed once, and the top ten hold around 1.6%. The sample consisted of peripheral blood. All receptors come from a human donor in a cohort sampled during active COVID-19.

The CDR3 bases are TGCGCCAGCAGCCAAGAGTTGACAGATAACGCGAACACCGGGGAGCTGTTTTTT. Protein: CASSQELTDNANTGELFF. The chain combines TRBV4-3 with TRBJ2-2, with a weak D call TRBD1 (5 bases). This CDR3 spans 18 amino acids. Germline CDR1 and CDR2: LGHNA and YSLEER. Trimming pared 0 bases from V and 0 bases from J, leaving 14 bases between.

This clone has more than one count but fewer than ten. This rearrangement joins TRBV9 to TRBJ1-3, with D tentatively TRBD1 (5 bases). The length of the CDR3 is 16 residues. Trimming stripped 0 bases from V and 0 bases from J, with 10 bases between. Germline V lookup: CDR1 SGDLS, CDR2 YYNGEE. Here the CDR3 DNA reads TGTGCCAGCAGCGTAGGTGGGGGGTCCTCTGGAAACACCATATATTTT. Protein: CASSVGGGSSGNTIYF. The entire variable domain, with the rest obtained from reference TRBV9 and TRBJ1-3, is as follows: DSGVTQTPKHLITATGQRVTLRCSPRSGDLSVYWYQQSLDQGLQFLIQYYNGEERAKGNILERFSAQQFPDLHSELNLSSLELGDSALYFCASSVGGGSSGNTIYFGEGSWLTVV.

V usage is TRBV7-9 and J usage is TRBJ2-3, with 13 bases identical to TRBD2. The V segment lost 5 bases and the J segment 4 bases; nucleotides outside the gene matches: 6. This CDR3 is 16 amino acids long. Germline V gives CDR1 SEHNR, CDR2 FQNEAQ (reference sequence). The CDR3 DNA reads as TGTGCCAGCAGCCTAGGACTAGCGGGGGTGCCAGATACGCAGTATTTT. It encodes CASSLGLAGVPDTQYF. The entire variable domain, with the rest obtained from reference TRBV7-9 and TRBJ2-3, is as follows: DTGVSQNPRHKITKRGQNVTFRCDPISEHNRLYWYRQTLGQGPEFLTYFQNEAQLEKSRLLSDRFSAERPKGSFSTLEIQRTEQGDSAMYLCASSLGLAGVPDTQYFGPGTRLTVL.

The chain uses TRBV3-1 (or the pseudogene TRBV3-2) and TRBJ2-3; a weak D match, TRBD2 (7 bases). The CDR3 contains 16 residues. In germline, CDR1 is LGHDT, CDR2 YNNKEL (reference sequence). Trimming cost V 4 bases and J 4 bases, with 18 bases left between them. CDR3 sequence (DNA): TGTGCCAGCAGCCTCCCCGGGGGGAGGGGGGCAGATACGCAGTATTTT. This gives the protein CASSLPGGRGADTQYF.

The V gene is TRBV5-4, the J gene TRBJ2-7, with TRBD1 matching 7 bases. Germline V gene data show CDR1 as SGHNT and CDR2 as YYREEE (reference sequence). The CDR3 length is 15 residues. V trimming: 0 bases; J trimming: 0 bases; junction bases outside the gene matches: 3. This CDR3 reads CASSLGQGSSYEQYF. CDR3 coding DNA: TGTGCCAGCAGCTTGGGACAGGGAAGCTCCTACGAGCAGTACTTC.

This clone was seen a few times. J is TRBJ1-1 and V is TRBV5-1, with D possibly matching TRBD1 (5 bases). Germline CDR1 reads SGHRS; CDR2 reads YFSETQ. The CDR3 spans 16 residues. The V end lost 1 base, the J end lost 5 bases, and 18 bases lay between the germline ends. CDR3: CASSLTSSLGGTEAFF. DNA of the CDR3: TGCGCCAGCAGCTTGACCAGCTCGCTTGGGGGGACTGAAGCTTTCTTT. Based on the CDR3 plus reference TRBV5-1 and TRBJ1-1, the full variable domain is KAGVTQTPRYLIKTRGQQVTLSCSPISGHRSVSWYQQTPGQGLQFLFEYFSETQRNKGNFPGRFSGRQFSNSRSEMNVSTLELGDSALYLCASSLTSSLGGTEAFFGQGTRLTVV.

In its sample, this clone was seen once. The CDR3 nucleotides read TGTGCCAGCAGTCCTCGGACGGCTCGGGGGGTTGGCTACACCTTC. Protein: CASSPRTARGVGYTF. The genes are TRBV6-5 and TRBJ1-2, with D tentatively TRBD1 (5 bases). V was cut by 5 bases and J by 7 bases, with 20 bases left in between. This CDR3 spans 15 amino acids. Germline V gene data show CDR1 as MNHEY and CDR2 as SVGAGI.

This chain links TRBV18 with TRBJ1-2; D might be TRBD1 (6 bases). V was cut by 3 bases and J by 7 bases, with 12 bases left in between. The CDR3 consists of 13 residues. Germline V lookup: CDR1 KGHSH, CDR2 LQKENI. The CDR3 DNA reads TGTGCCAGCTCACCTCAGGGGTCGAGTGGCTACACCTTC. It is translated as CASSPQGSSGYTF.

The chain carries TRBV6-6 and TRBJ1-4, with D possibly being TRBD1 (5 bases). The CDR3 is 14 residues long. The V end was cut by 4 bases, the J end by 5 bases, with 11 bases between. Germline CDR1 reads MNHNY; CDR2 reads SVGAGI (reference sequence). The CDR3 DNA sequence: TGTGCCAGCAGTTTCCGACAGATAAATGAAAAACTGTTTTTT. It translates to CASSFRQINEKLFF.

About this clone itself: One end of the junction varies from germline; a read error may be responsible. The chain uses TRBV27 and TRBJ2-7; D call uncertain. This CDR3 contains 12 residues. The germline V gene has CDR1 MNHEY and CDR2 SMNVEV (reference sequence). Here the CDR3 DNA reads TGTGCCAGGAGTTGTAGCACCTACGAGCAGTACTTC. Protein product: CARSCSTYEQYF.

Concerning this clone itself: At the DNA level, this CDR3 is encoded by other sequences in the same sample as well. The rearrangement uses TRBV18 and TRBJ2-5; possible D gene TRBD2, 5 bases. Germline V lookup: CDR1 KGHSH, CDR2 LQKENI. This CDR3 is 13 amino acids long. V lost 0 bases and J lost 5, with 7 bases in between. The CDR3: CASSPPSEETQYF. CDR3 in DNA: TGTGCCAGCTCACCACCTAGCGAGGAGACCCAGTACTTC.

DNA for the CDR3: TGTGCCATCAGCCCAGGGACAGTCTACGAGCAGTACTTC. Translating gives CAISPGTVYEQYF. The J gene is TRBJ2-7, the V gene TRBV10-3, with 7 bases aligning to TRBD1. Trimming took 6 bases from V and 3 from J; bases not matched to a gene: 5. This CDR3 contains 13 residues. Germline CDR1 and CDR2: ENHRY and SYGVKD.

The chain joins TRBV6-5 to TRBJ1-6, with D possibly being TRBD1 (5 bases). The germline V and J ends were trimmed by 5 bases and 10 bases, with 18 bases remaining between them. The CDR3 length is 15 residues. Germline V gene data show CDR1 as MNHEY and CDR2 as SVGAGI. This chain's CDR3 is CASSPSGVLRSPLHF. The CDR3 DNA reads as TGTGCCAGCAGTCCCTCGGGGGTCCTCCGGTCACCCCTCCACTTT.

The chain recombines TRBV12-3 or TRBV12-4 with TRBJ1-2; TRBD1 might be the D (6 bases). The CDR3 is 13 amino acids. The V and J ends lost 5 bases and 4 bases respectively, with 11 bases between them. The CDR3 nucleotides read TGTGCCAGCAGTATTGGGACACCCTATGGCTACACCTTC. It specifies CASSIGTPYGYTF.

This chain links TRBV9 with TRBJ2-2, with no clear D. V lost 5 bases and J lost 7, with 15 bases in between. This CDR3 spans 14 amino acids. Germline assignment: CDR1 SGDLS and CDR2 YYNGEE. The chain's CDR3 is CASRLALVGGELFF. The CDR3 nucleotides are TGTGCCAGCAGACTCGCATTAGTCGGCGGGGAGCTGTTTTTT.

The chain joins TRBV5-1 to TRBJ1-4; D is ambiguous. V shed 2 bases and J shed 5 bases, with 7 bases lying between them. The CDR3 is made up of 13 amino acids. CDR1 and CDR2 (germline): SGHRS, YFSETQ. The CDR3 sequence: CASSLNLNEKLFF. The CDR3 nucleotides read TGCGCCAGCAGCTTAAACCTAAATGAAAAACTGTTTTTT.

The V gene is TRBV4-2, the J gene TRBJ2-3; TRBD2 matches 14 bases. The CDR3 is 19 amino acids. The V gene's germline CDR1 is LGHNA and CDR2 YNFKEQ. Unmatched junction bases numbered 8, after V lost 0 bases and J lost 3 bases. The CDR3: CASSQDRIRTSGGTDTQYF. For the CDR3, the DNA is TGTGCCAGCAGCCAAGATCGGATTAGGACTAGCGGGGGGACAGATACGCAGTATTTT.

This clone occurred once. The chain joins TRBV19 to TRBJ2-5; maybe TRBD2 (6 bases). This CDR3 is 15 amino acids long. The germline gives CDR1 LNHDA, CDR2 SQIVND (reference sequence). With 9 bases removed from V and 2 bases from J, the gap between germline ends came to 19 bases. The CDR3 nucleotides are TGTGCCAGCACTCCCAGGCCGGGAGCGCAAGAGACCCAGTACTTC. It is translated as CASTPRPGAQETQYF.

CDR3 bases: TGTGCCAGCAGAACAACCCCTAGGAGAATGGAGCAGTACTTC. It is translated as CASRTTPRRMEQYF. The chain employs TRBV6-5 and TRBJ2-7; D is ambiguous. V shed 6 bases and J shed 7 bases, with 19 bases lying between them. The germline CDR1 and CDR2 sequences are MNHEY and SVGAGI. CDR3 size: 14 residues.

The gene calls are TRBV9 and TRBJ2-3; no definite D call. In germline, CDR1 is SGDLS, CDR2 YYNGEE. V lost 0 bases, J lost 2 bases, and 13 bases lay in between. The CDR3 is 16 amino acids. The CDR3 loop is CASSVDMMGHTDTQYF. The CDR3 DNA is TGTGCCAGCAGCGTAGATATGATGGGCCACACAGATACGCAGTATTTT.